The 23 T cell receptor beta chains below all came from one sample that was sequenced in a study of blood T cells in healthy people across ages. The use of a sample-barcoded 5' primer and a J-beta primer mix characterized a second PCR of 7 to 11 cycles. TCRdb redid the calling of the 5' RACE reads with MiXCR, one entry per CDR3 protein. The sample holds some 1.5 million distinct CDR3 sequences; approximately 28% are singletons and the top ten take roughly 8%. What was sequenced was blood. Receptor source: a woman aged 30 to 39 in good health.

CDR3 DNA: TGTGCCAGCAGCCCCCCTCCGCGGTCCTACAATGAGCAGTTCTTC. The encoded protein is CASSPPPRSYNEQFF. V and J are TRBV7-9 and TRBJ2-1; no firm D call. The germline V gene has CDR1 SEHNR and CDR2 FQNEAQ (reference sequence). The CDR3 covers 15 residues. Trimming removed 5 bases at V and 1 base at J, with 12 bases between. The complete variable domain, with remaining parts taken from reference TRBV7-9 and TRBJ2-1, reads DTGVSQNPRHKITKRGQNVTFRCDPISEHNRLYWYRQTLGQGPEFLTYFQNEAQLEKSRLLSDRFSAERPKGSFSTLEIQRTEQGDSAMYLCASSPPPRSYNEQFFGPGTRLTVL.

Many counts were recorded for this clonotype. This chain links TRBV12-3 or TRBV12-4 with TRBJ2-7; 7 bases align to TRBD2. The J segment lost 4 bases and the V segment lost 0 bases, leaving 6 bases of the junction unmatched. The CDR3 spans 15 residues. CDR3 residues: CASSLAGGGEYEQYF. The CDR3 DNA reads TGTGCCAGCAGTTTAGCCGGCGGGGGAGAATACGAGCAGTACTTC.

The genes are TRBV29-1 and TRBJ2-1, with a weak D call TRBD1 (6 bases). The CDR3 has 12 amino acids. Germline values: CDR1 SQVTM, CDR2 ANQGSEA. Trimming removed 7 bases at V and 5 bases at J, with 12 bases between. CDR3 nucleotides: TGCAGCGCGGACAGCGATGACAATGAGCAGTTCTTC. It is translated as CSADSDDNEQFF.

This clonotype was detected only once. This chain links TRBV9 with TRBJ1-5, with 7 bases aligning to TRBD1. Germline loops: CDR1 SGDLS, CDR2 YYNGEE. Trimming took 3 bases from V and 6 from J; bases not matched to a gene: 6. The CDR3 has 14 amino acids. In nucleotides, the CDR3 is TGTGCCAGCAGCGCCGACAGGGTTCGTCAGCCCCAGCATTTT. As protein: CASSADRVRQPQHF.

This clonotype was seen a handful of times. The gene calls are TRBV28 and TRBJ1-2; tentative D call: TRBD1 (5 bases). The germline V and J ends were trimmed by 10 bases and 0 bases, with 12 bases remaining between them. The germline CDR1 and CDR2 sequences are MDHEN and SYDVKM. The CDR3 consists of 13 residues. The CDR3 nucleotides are TGTGCCATCCAGACAGTATCTAACTATGGCTACACCTTC. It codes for CAIQTVSNYGYTF.

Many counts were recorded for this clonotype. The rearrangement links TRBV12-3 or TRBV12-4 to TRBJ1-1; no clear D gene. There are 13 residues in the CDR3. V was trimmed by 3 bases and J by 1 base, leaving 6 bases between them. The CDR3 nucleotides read TGTGCCAGCAGTTTTCAGCGGAACACTGAAGCTTTCTTT. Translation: CASSFQRNTEAFF.

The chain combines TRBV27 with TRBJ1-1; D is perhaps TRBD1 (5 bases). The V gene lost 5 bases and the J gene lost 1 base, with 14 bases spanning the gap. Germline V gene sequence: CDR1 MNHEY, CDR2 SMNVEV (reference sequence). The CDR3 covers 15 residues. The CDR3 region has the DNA TGTGCCAGCAGTCCGCCGGGACTGAAGAACACTGAAGCTTTCTTT. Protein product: CASSPPGLKNTEAFF.

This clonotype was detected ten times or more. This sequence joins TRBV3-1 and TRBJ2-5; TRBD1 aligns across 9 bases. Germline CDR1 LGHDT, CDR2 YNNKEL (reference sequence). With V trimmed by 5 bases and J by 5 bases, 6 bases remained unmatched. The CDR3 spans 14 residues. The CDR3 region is CASSTDRGRETQYF. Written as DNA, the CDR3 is TGTGCCAGCAGCACGGACAGGGGACGGGAGACCCAGTACTTC.

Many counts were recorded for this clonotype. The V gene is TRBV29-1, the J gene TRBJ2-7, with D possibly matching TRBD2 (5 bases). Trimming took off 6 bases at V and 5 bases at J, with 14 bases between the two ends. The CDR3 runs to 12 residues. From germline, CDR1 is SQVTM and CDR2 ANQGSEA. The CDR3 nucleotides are TGCAGCGTAAGTCCCGGCGGGCACGAGCAGTACTTC. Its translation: CSVSPGGHEQYF.

The CDR3 loop is CASILGYGQSNEKLFF. In DNA, the CDR3 is TGTGCCAGCATCTTAGGGTATGGACAGAGTAATGAAAAACTGTTTTTT. V and J are TRBV28 and TRBJ1-4; D possibly corresponds to TRBD1 (6 bases). The CDR3 spans 16 residues. The germline V gene has CDR1 MDHEN and CDR2 SYDVKM. V was pared by 7 bases and J by 4 bases, with 19 bases between.

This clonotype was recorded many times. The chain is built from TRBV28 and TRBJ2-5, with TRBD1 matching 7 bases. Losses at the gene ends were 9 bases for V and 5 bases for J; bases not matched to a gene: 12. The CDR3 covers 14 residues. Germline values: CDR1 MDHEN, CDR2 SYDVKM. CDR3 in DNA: TGTGCCAGGAAACTATTACAGGGGTGGGAGACCCAGTACTTC. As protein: CARKLLQGWETQYF.

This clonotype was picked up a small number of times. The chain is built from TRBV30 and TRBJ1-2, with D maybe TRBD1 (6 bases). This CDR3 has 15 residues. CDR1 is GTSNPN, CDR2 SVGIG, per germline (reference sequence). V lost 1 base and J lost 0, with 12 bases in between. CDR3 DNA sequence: TGTGCCTGGAGTGAGAGGGGGTTAGCTAACTATGGCTACACCTTC. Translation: CAWSERGLANYGYTF.

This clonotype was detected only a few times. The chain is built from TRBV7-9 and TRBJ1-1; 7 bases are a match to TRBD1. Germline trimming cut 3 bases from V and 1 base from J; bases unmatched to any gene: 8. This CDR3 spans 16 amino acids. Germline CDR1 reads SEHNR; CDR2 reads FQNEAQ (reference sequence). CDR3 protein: CASSFYRGRWNTEAFF. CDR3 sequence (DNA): TGTGCCAGCAGCTTTTATAGGGGGCGATGGAACACTGAAGCTTTCTTT.

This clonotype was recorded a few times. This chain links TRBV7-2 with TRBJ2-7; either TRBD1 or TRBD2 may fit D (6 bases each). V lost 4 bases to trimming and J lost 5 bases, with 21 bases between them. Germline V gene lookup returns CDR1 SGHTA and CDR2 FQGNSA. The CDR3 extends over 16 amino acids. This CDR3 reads CASSSFSGGRVDEQYF. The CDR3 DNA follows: TGTGCCAGCAGCTCCTTCTCCGGGGGCAGGGTGGACGAGCAGTACTTC.

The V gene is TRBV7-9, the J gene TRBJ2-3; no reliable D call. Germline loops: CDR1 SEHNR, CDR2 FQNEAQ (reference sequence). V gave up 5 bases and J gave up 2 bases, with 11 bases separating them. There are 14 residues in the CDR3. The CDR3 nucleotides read TGTGCCAGCAGCCCCCCGGGTCACACAGATACGCAGTATTTT. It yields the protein CASSPPGHTDTQYF.

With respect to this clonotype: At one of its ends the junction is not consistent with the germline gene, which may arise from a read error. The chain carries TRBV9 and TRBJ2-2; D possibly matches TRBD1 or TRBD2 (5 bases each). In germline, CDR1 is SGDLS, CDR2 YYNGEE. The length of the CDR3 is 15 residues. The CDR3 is CASSVEGLNTGERFF. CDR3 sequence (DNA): TGTGCCAGCAGCGTTGAGGGGCTGAACACCGGGGAGCGGTTTTTT.

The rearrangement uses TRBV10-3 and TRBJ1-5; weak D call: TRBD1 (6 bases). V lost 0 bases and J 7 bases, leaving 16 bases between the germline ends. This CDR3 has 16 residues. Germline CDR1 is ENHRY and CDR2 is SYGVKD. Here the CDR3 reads CAISESEGGDGQPQHF. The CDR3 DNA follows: TGTGCCATCAGTGAGTCCGAAGGGGGGGACGGCCAGCCCCAGCATTTT.

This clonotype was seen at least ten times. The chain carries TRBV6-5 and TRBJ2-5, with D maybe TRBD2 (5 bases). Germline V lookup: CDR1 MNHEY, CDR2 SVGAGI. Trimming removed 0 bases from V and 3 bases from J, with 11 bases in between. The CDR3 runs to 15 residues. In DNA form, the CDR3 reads TGTGCCAGCAGTTACTCTAGGAAGGAGGAAGAGACCCAGTACTTC. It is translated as CASSYSRKEEETQYF.

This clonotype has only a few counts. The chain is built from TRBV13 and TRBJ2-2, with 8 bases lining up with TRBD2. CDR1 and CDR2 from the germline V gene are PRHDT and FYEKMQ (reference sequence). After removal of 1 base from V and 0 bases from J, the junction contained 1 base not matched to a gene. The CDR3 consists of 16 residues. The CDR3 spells CASSLAGRANTGELFF. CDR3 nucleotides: TGTGCCAGCAGCTTAGCCGGGAGGGCGAACACCGGGGAGCTGTTTTTT.

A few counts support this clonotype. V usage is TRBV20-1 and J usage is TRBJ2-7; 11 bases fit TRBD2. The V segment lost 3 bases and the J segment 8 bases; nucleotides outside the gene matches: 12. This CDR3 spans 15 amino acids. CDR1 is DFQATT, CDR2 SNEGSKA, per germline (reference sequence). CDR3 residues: CSARATSGMANQQYF. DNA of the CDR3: TGCAGTGCTAGGGCGACTAGCGGGATGGCTAATCAGCAGTACTTC.

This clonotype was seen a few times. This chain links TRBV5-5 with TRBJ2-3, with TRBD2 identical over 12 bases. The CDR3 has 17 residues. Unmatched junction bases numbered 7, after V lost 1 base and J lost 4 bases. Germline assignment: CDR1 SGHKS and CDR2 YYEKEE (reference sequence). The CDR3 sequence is CASSLRLAGDLADTQYF. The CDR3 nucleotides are TGTGCCAGCAGCTTGAGACTAGCGGGAGATCTGGCAGATACGCAGTATTTT.

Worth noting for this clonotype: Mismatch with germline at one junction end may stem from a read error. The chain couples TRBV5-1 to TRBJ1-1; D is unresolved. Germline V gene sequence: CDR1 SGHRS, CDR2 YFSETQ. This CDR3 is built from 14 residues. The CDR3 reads CASRLVSVGTEAFF. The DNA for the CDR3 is TGCGCCAGCAGATTGGTCTCGGTGGGCACTGAAGCTTTCTTT.

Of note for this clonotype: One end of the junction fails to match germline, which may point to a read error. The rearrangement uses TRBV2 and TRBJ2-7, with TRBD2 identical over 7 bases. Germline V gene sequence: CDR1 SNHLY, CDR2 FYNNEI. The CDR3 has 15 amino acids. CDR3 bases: TGTGCCGGCAGCGGGCTAGCGGATAGCTCCTACGAGCAGTACTTC. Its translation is CAGSGLADSSYEQYF. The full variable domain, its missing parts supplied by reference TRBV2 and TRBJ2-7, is EPEVTQTPSHQVTQMGQEVILRCVPISNHLYFYWYRQILGQKVEFLVSFYNNEISEKSEIFDDQFSVERPDGSNFTLKIRSTKLEDSAMYFCAGSGLADSSYEQYFGPGTRLTVT.